Shown below are 28 T cell receptor beta chains from a single sample sequenced in a study of MAIT cells during Salmonella Paratyphi A infection. Time point described: healthy control first sampling. Valpha7.2+ CD161+ T cells were sorted by flow cytometry as MAIT cells. TCRdb reprocessed the 5' RACE reads with MiXCR, giving one entry per CDR3 protein. The sample shows 500 to 800 distinct CDR3 sequences, 35% to 40% of them seen only once. Sequenced sample: MAIT cells from blood. The receptors come from an adult in good health.

In its sample, this clonotype is hyperexpanded (1% or more). This rearrangement joins TRBV29-1 to TRBJ1-1; 7 positions match TRBD1. Germline CDR1 SQVTM, CDR2 ANQGSEA. V lost 7 bases, J lost 5 bases, and 10 bases stayed unmatched. The CDR3 contains 13 residues. In nucleotides, the CDR3 is TGCAGCGCAAGAGACAGGGAGGGTACTGAAGCTTTCTTT. Translated, it gives CSARDREGTEAFF.

This clonotype is medium-sized within its sample. This sequence joins TRBV4-2 and TRBJ2-6, with a weak D call TRBD1 (6 bases). Between the trimmed V and J ends, which lost 0 bases and 1 base, there was a span of 7 bases. Germline CDR1 LGHNA, CDR2 YNFKEQ. The CDR3 loop spans 16 amino acids. The DNA for the CDR3 is TGTGCCAGCAGCCAAGATCAGGGGTCTGGGGCCAACGTCCTGACTTTC. Translation: CASSQDQGSGANVLTF.

This clonotype is labeled large. The genes are TRBV6-2 or TRBV6-3 and TRBJ2-6, with TRBD2 as a possible D gene (5 bases). CDR1 and CDR2 from the germline V gene are MNHEY and SVGEGT. This CDR3 comprises 15 residues. Deletions cut 4 bases from V and 0 bases from J, with 7 bases between. DNA of the CDR3: TGTGCCAGCAGTTCCACTAGCTCTGGGGCCAACGTCCTGACTTTC. Encoded protein: CASSSTSSGANVLTF.

The gene calls are TRBV7-9 and TRBJ2-7; D gene unclear. This CDR3 spans 15 amino acids. Per the germline V gene, CDR1 is SEHNR and CDR2 is FQNEAQ (reference sequence). The V and J ends lost 5 bases and 3 bases respectively, with 17 bases between them. The CDR3 DNA reads TGTGCCAGCAGCACACAGAGGACGGTAGACTACGAGCAGTACTTC. Its translation is CASSTQRTVDYEQYF.

The chain carries TRBV28 and TRBJ2-1; D uncertain. Per the germline V gene, CDR1 is MDHEN and CDR2 is SYDVKM. This CDR3 has 12 residues. Trimming shortened V by 2 bases and J by 8 bases, and 7 bases separated the two germline ends. The CDR3 coding sequence is TGTGCCAGCAGTTTAAGGATCGATGAGCAGTTCTTC. This gives the protein CASSLRIDEQFF.

The chain couples TRBV20-1 to TRBJ2-3; D is undetermined. The CDR3 is 12 amino acids. Germline-derived CDR1 and CDR2 are DFQATT and SNEGSKA (reference sequence). The V and J ends lost 7 bases and 0 bases respectively, with 8 bases between them. The CDR3 spells CSGALSTDTQYF. CDR3 sequence (DNA): TGCAGTGGAGCCCTTAGCACAGATACGCAGTATTTT.

This chain uses TRBV6-2 or TRBV6-3 with TRBJ1-3, with D possibly matching TRBD1 (6 bases). This CDR3 comprises 15 residues. Per the germline V gene, CDR1 is MNHEY and CDR2 is SVGEGT. V lost 5 bases and J 8 bases, leaving 19 bases between the germline ends. The CDR3 loop is CASSKSDSPSDTIYF. CDR3 DNA: TGTGCCAGCAGTAAATCGGACAGCCCCTCGGACACCATATATTTT.

This clonotype was counted a few times. This sequence joins TRBV20-1 and TRBJ1-1; D remains unclear. Trimming shortened V by 0 bases and J by 3 bases, and 11 bases separated the two germline ends. The CDR3 is 14 residues long. Germline V lookup: CDR1 DFQATT, CDR2 SNEGSKA (reference sequence). CDR3 bases: TGCAGTGCTAGAGATCCGACACGGGACACTGAAGCTTTCTTT. Translated, it gives CSARDPTRDTEAFF.

In its sample, this clonotype was seen a few times. The chain employs TRBV29-1 and TRBJ1-5; TRBD1 matches at 8 bases. CDR3 length: 16 amino acids. Germline assignment: CDR1 SQVTM and CDR2 ANQGSEA. V lost 0 bases and J lost 2; bases outside the gene matches: 6. CDR3 nucleotide sequence: TGCAGCGTTGAAGATACCGACAGGGGAGGCAATCAGCCCCAGCATTTT. This sequence encodes CSVEDTDRGGNQPQHF.

The CDR3 sequence is CASSVAGDGYYGYTF. As DNA, the CDR3 is TGTGCCAGCAGCGTAGCGGGAGACGGATACTATGGCTACACCTTC. V and J are TRBV9 and TRBJ1-2, with D uncertain. Trimming pared 0 bases from V and 3 bases from J, leaving 12 bases between. The V gene's germline CDR1 is SGDLS and CDR2 YYNGEE. This CDR3 region has 15 residues.

This clonotype has just a few counts. The rearrangement uses TRBV7-9 and TRBJ1-2, with TRBD1 matching over 7 bases. Germline CDR1 reads SEHNR; CDR2 reads FQNEAQ (reference sequence). The J segment lost 8 bases and the V segment lost 4 bases, leaving 16 bases of the junction unmatched. The CDR3 contains 16 residues. CDR3 nucleotide sequence: TGTGCCAGCAGCTCCAGCCCCGGACAGGTTGATTGGGGCTACACCTTC. This codes for CASSSSPGQVDWGYTF.

This clonotype was found a few times. V gene TRBV4-2 combines with J gene TRBJ1-1; 8 bases map to TRBD1. With V trimmed by 3 bases and J by 4 bases, 10 bases remained unmatched. This CDR3 spans 16 amino acids. Per the germline V gene, CDR1 is LGHNA and CDR2 is YNFKEQ. The CDR3 sequence is CASSHHGQGTGTEAFF. The CDR3 region has the DNA TGTGCCAGCAGCCACCACGGACAGGGTACGGGCACTGAAGCTTTCTTT.

This clonotype is judged large. V usage is TRBV7-8 and J usage is TRBJ2-7; D is perhaps TRBD1 (5 bases). Germline V gene lookup returns CDR1 SGHVS and CDR2 FQNEAQ. Trimming took 0 bases from V and 0 from J, leaving 15 bases between them. CDR3 length: 17 amino acids. CDR3 nucleotides: TGTGCCAGCAGCTTAGCGACAGACCAAACAAGCTCCTACGAGCAGTACTTC. Protein product: CASSLATDQTSSYEQYF.

This chain connects TRBV7-2 to TRBJ2-1; tentative D call: TRBD1 (6 bases). The ends were cut back, 5 bases at V and 4 bases at J, with 12 bases in the middle. Germline V CDR1 and CDR2: SGHTA, FQGNSA. The CDR3 sequence is 14 residues long. The CDR3 is CASSMPQGYNEQFF. In nucleotides, the CDR3 is TGTGCCAGCAGCATGCCACAGGGTTACAATGAGCAGTTCTTC. Based on the CDR3 plus reference TRBV7-2 and TRBJ2-1, the full variable domain is GAGVSQSPSNKVTEKGKDVELRCDPISGHTALYWYRQSLGQGLEFLIYFQGNSAPDKSGLPSDRFSAERTGGSVSTLTIQRTQQEDSAVYLCASSMPQGYNEQFFGPGTRLTVL.

This clonotype appeared a few times. J is TRBJ2-7 and V is TRBV28; no firm D call. The V gene lost 7 bases and the J gene lost 3 bases, with 13 bases spanning the gap. The CDR3 consists of 13 residues. Germline V lookup: CDR1 MDHEN, CDR2 SYDVKM. The CDR3 sequence: CASKWGSNYEQYF. CDR3 DNA sequence: TGTGCCAGCAAATGGGGATCAAACTACGAGCAGTACTTC.

The rearrangement uses TRBV10-3 and TRBJ2-3, with D perhaps matching TRBD2 (5 bases). This CDR3 region has 16 residues. The V end was cut by 0 bases, the J end by 3 bases, with 13 bases between. Germline V lookup: CDR1 ENHRY, CDR2 SYGVKD. CDR3 DNA: TGTGCCATCAGTGAGTCAAGACTATGGTCAACAGATACGCAGTATTTT. As protein: CAISESRLWSTDTQYF.

The chain uses TRBV12-3 or TRBV12-4 and TRBJ2-3; 8 nucleotides line up with TRBD2. The CDR3 runs to 14 residues. V was pared by 8 bases and J by 0 bases, with 4 bases of the junction left unmatched. CDR3 nucleotides: TGTGCCAGCGGCCGGGGGGGAAGCACAGATACGCAGTATTTT. Residues: CASGRGGSTDTQYF.

The chain joins TRBV29-1 to TRBJ1-1; D uncertain. The CDR3 covers 12 residues. Between the trimmed V and J ends, which lost 2 bases and 5 bases, there was a span of 9 bases. Germline loops: CDR1 SQVTM, CDR2 ANQGSEA. The CDR3 sequence: CSVEPGETEAFF. CDR3 DNA sequence: TGCAGCGTTGAACCAGGAGAGACTGAAGCTTTCTTT.

This clonotype is deemed large. J is TRBJ2-7 and V is TRBV20-1; D not certain. The V end was cut by 4 bases, the J end by 3 bases, with 16 bases between. This CDR3 comprises 14 residues. In germline, CDR1 is DFQATT, CDR2 SNEGSKA (reference sequence). The CDR3 loop is CSATDRPELYEQYF. CDR3 nucleotide sequence: TGCAGTGCTACCGATCGGCCAGAGCTCTACGAGCAGTACTTC.

The chain combines TRBV19 with TRBJ2-3, with 7 bases aligning to TRBD2. In germline, CDR1 is LNHDA, CDR2 SQIVND (reference sequence). The junction had 9 bases not matched to a gene; V was cut back by 7 bases and J by 2 bases. There are 15 residues in the CDR3. The CDR3 here is CASTSREFDTDTQYF. The DNA for the CDR3 is TGTGCCAGTACTTCGCGGGAGTTTGACACAGATACGCAGTATTTT.

The J gene is TRBJ1-2, the V gene TRBV9, with D possibly matching TRBD1 (5 bases). Germline V gene sequence: CDR1 SGDLS, CDR2 YYNGEE. The V gene lost 0 bases and the J gene lost 3 bases, with 15 bases spanning the gap. The CDR3 is 16 amino acids. DNA for the CDR3: TGTGCCAGCAGCGTAGCTACGCCAGGAGGGGACTATGGCTACACCTTC. Its protein product is CASSVATPGGDYGYTF.

The DNA of the CDR3 is TGTGCCAGCAGTTACCGCCCGGGACAGGGCACAGATACGCAGTATTTT. Protein: CASSYRPGQGTDTQYF. This sequence joins TRBV6-5 and TRBJ2-3, with 8 bases that match TRBD1. This CDR3 comprises 16 residues. Trimming cost V 2 bases and J 1 base; bases outside gene matches: 5. The germline V gene encodes CDR1 MNHEY and CDR2 SVGAGI.

This sequence joins TRBV20-1 and TRBJ2-5; 7 bases match TRBD1. CDR1 and CDR2 from the germline V gene are DFQATT and SNEGSKA (reference sequence). The CDR3 is 13 residues long. The CDR3 coding sequence is TGCATGGCAGGGGGACCGTACCAAGAGACCCAGTACTTC. This codes for CMAGGPYQETQYF.

This clonotype has just a few counts. The chain joins TRBV4-3 to TRBJ2-6, with unresolved D. There are 16 residues in the CDR3. Trimming stripped 0 bases from V and 0 bases from J, with 6 bases between. Looked up from germline, CDR1 is LGHNA and CDR2 is YSLEER. The CDR3 nucleotides are TGCGCCAGCAGCCAAGACGGCAGCTCTGGGGCCAACGTCCTGACTTTC. It encodes CASSQDGSSGANVLTF.

The V and J genes are TRBV6-1 and TRBJ1-1; TRBD1 might be the D (6 bases). Germline CDR1 MNHNS, CDR2 SASEGT. V lost 4 bases, J lost 7 bases, and 13 bases lay in between. CDR3 length equals 13 residues. The CDR3 DNA sequence: TGTGCCAGCAGTGTCACCGACAGGAGTGAAGCTTTCTTT. It specifies CASSVTDRSEAFF.

J is TRBJ2-5 and V is TRBV20-1; maybe TRBD2 (6 bases). The germline V and J ends were trimmed by 3 bases and 5 bases, with 13 bases remaining between them. The CDR3 extends over 13 amino acids. CDR1 is DFQATT, CDR2 SNEGSKA, per germline (reference sequence). In DNA, the CDR3 is TGCAGTGCTAGTGTCGGGGACTCGGAGACCCAGTACTTC. Translated, it gives CSASVGDSETQYF.

The V gene is TRBV3-1, the J gene TRBJ1-6; D call uncertain. The CDR3 is 15 residues long. The V and J ends lost 0 bases and 9 bases respectively, with 12 bases between them. The germline V gene encodes CDR1 LGHDT and CDR2 YNNKEL (reference sequence). CDR3 DNA sequence: TGTGCCAGCAGCCAAGATTCGGGATTAGGTTCACCCCTCCACTTT. Its translation is CASSQDSGLGSPLHF.

The rearrangement uses TRBV6-4 and TRBJ1-1, with no clear D. Per germline, CDR1 MRHNA and CDR2 SNTAGT. The CDR3 spans 13 residues. Trimming shortened V by 5 bases and J by 2 bases, and 9 bases separated the two germline ends. CDR3 bases: TGTGCCAGCAGTAACGACGAAAACACTGAAGCTTTCTTT. This codes for CASSNDENTEAFF.